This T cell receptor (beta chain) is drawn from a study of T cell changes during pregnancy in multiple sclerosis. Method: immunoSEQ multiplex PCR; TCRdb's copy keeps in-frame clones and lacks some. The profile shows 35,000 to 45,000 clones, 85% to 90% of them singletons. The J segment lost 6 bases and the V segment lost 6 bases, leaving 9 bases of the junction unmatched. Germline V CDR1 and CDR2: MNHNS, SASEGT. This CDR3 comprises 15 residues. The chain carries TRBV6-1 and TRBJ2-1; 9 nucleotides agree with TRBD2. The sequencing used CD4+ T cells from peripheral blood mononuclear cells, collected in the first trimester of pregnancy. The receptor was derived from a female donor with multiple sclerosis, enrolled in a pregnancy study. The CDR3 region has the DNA TGTGCCAGCAGCGCTCGACTAGCGGCCAGCAATGAGCAGTTCTTC. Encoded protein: CASSARLAASNEQFF.